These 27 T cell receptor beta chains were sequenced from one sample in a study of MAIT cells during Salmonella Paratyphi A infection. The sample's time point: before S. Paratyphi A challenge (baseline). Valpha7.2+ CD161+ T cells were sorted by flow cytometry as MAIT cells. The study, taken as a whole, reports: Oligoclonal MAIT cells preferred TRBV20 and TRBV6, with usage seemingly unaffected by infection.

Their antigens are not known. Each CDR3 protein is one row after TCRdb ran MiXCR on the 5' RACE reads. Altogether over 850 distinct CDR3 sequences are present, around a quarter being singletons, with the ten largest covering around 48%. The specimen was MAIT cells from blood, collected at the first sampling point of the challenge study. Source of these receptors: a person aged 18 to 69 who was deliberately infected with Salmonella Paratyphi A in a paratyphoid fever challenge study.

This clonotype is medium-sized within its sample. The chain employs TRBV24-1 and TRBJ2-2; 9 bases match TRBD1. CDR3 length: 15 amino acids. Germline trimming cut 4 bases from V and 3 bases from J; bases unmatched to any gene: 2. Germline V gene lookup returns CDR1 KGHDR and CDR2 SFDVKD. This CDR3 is CATSDHRGHTGELFF. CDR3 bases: TGTGCCACCAGTGACCACAGGGGGCACACCGGGGAGCTGTTTTTT.

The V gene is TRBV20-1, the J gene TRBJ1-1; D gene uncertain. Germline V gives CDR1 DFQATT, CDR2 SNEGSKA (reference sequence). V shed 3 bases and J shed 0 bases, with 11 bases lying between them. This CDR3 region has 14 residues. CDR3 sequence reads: CSARVETMNTEAFF. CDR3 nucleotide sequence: TGCAGTGCTAGGGTCGAAACCATGAACACTGAAGCTTTCTTT.

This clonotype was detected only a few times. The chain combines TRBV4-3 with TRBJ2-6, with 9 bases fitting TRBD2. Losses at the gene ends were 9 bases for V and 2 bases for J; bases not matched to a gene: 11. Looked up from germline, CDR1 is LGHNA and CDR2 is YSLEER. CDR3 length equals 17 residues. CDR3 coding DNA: TGCGCCAGAAGAAAAGATTCTAGCGGGACTGGGGCCAACGTCCTGACTTTC. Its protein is CARRKDSSGTGANVLTF.

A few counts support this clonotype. CDR3 in amino acids: CASKSGLAETYEQYF. CDR3 DNA: TGTGCCAGCAAAAGTGGACTAGCGGAAACCTACGAGCAGTACTTC. The chain joins TRBV28 to TRBJ2-7, with 10 bases lining up with TRBD2. Per the germline V gene, CDR1 is MDHEN and CDR2 is SYDVKM. The CDR3 has 15 residues. V lost 7 bases, J lost 2 bases, and 8 bases stayed unmatched.

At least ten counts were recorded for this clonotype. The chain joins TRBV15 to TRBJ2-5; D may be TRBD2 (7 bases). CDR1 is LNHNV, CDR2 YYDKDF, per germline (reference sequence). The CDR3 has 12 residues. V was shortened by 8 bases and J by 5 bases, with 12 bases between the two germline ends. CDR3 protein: CATGGGSETQYF. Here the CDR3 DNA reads TGTGCCACCGGGGGGGGCTCGGAGACCCAGTACTTC.

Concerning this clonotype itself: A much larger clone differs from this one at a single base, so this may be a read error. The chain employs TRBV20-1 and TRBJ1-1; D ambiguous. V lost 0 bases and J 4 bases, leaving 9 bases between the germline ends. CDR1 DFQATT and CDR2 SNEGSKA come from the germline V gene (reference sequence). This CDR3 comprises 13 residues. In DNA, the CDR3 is TGCAGTGCTAGAGATCTCAAGGGCACTGAAGCTTTCTTT. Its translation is CSARDLKGTEAFF.

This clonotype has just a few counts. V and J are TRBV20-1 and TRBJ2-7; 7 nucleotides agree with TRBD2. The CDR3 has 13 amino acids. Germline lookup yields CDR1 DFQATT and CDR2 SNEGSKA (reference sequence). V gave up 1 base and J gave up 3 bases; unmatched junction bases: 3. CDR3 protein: CSARAAGDYEQYF. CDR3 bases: TGCAGTGCTAGAGCCGCGGGAGACTACGAGCAGTACTTC.

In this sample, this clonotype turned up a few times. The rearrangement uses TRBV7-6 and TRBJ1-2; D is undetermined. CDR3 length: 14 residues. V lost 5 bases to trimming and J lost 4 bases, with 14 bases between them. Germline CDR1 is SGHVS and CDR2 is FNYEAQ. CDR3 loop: CASSPEAAVYGYTF. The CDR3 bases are TGTGCCAGCAGCCCCGAGGCGGCAGTCTATGGCTACACCTTC.

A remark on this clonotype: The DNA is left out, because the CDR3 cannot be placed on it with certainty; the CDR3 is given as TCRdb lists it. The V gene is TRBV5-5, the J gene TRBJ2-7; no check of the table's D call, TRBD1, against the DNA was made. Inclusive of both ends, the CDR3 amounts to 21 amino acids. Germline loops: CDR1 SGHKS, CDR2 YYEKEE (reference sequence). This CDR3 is CASSFYICSAGGSRDAYEQYF.

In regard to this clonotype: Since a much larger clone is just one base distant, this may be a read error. CDR3: CASSLGYNAGELFF. The DNA of the CDR3 is TGCGCCAGCAGCTTGGGTTACAACGCCGGGGAGCTGTTTTTT. This chain links TRBV5-1 with TRBJ2-2; no clear D gene. The ends were cut back, 0 bases at V and 6 bases at J, with 9 bases in the middle. The CDR3 spans 14 residues. Germline assignment: CDR1 SGHRS and CDR2 YFSETQ.

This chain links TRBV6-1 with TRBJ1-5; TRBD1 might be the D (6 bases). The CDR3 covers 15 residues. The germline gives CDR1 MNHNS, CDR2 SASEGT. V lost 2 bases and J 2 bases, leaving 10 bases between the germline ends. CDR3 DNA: TGTGCCAGCAGTGAATGGTCAGGGGGCAATCAGCCCCAGCATTTT. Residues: CASSEWSGGNQPQHF.

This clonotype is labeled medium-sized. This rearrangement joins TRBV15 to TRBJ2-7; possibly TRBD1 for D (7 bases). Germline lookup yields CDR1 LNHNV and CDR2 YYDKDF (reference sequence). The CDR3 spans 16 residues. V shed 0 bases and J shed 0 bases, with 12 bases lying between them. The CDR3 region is CATSRDSGDSSYEQYF. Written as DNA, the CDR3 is TGTGCCACCAGCAGAGATTCGGGGGACAGCTCCTACGAGCAGTACTTC.

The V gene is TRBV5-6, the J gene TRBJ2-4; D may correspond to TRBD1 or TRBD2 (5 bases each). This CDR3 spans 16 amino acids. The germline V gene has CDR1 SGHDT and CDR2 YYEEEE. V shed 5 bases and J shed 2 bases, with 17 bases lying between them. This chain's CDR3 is CASRVLGPDTKNIQYF. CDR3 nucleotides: TGTGCCAGCAGGGTCCTGGGACCAGATACCAAAAACATTCAGTACTTC.

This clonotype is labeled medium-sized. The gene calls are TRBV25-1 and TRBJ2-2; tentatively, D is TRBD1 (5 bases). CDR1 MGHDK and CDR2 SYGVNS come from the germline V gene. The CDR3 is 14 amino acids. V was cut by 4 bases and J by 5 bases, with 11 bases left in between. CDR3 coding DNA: TGTGCCAGCAGTGGGCAGGGTGAGACCGGGGAGCTGTTTTTT. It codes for CASSGQGETGELFF.

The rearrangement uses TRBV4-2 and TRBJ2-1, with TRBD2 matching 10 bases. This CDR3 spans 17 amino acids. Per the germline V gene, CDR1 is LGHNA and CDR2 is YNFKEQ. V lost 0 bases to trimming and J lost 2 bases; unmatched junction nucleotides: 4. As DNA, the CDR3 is TGTGCCAGCAGCCAAGAGGCTAGCGGGAGCGCCTACAATGAGCAGTTCTTC. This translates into CASSQEASGSAYNEQFF.

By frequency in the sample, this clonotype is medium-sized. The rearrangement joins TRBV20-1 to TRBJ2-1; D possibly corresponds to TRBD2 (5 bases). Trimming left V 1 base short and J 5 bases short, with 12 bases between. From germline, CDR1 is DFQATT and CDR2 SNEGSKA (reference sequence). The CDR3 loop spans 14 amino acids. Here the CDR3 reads CSARGGAENNEQFF. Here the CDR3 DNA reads TGCAGTGCTAGAGGAGGAGCGGAGAACAATGAGCAGTTCTTC.

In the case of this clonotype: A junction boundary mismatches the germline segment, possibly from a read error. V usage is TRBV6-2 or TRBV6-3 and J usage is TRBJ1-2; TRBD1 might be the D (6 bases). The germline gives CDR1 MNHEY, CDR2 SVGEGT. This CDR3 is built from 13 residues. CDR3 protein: CSLSSGDRYGSPF. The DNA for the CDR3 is TGTTCCCTCAGTTCAGGGGACCGTTATGGCTCCCCCTTC.

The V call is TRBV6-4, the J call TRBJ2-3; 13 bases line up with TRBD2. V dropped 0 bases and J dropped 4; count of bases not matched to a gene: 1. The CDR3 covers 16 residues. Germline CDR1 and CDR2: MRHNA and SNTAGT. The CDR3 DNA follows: TGTGCCAGCAGTGACTCGACTAGCGGGGGGCCAGATACGCAGTATTTT. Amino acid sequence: CASSDSTSGGPDTQYF.

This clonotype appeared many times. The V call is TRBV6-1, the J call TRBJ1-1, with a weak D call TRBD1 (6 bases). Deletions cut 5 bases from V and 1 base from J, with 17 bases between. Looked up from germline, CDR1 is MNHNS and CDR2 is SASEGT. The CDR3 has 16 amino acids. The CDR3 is CASSTLLGTPNTEAFF. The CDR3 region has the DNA TGTGCCAGCAGTACGCTGCTCGGGACACCGAACACTGAAGCTTTCTTT.

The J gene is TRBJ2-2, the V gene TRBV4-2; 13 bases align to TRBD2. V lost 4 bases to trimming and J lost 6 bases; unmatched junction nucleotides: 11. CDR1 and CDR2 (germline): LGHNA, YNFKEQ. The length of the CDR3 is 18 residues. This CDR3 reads CASSPTSGGAVGAGELFF. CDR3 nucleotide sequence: TGTGCCAGCAGCCCCACTAGCGGGGGGGCCGTGGGGGCCGGGGAGCTGTTTTTT.

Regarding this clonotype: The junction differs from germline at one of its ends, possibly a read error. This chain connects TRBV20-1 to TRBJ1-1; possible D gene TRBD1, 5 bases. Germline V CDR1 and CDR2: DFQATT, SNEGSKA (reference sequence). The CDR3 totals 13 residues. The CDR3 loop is CSARTLRGTEDFW. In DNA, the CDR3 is TGCAGTGCTCGGACCTTAAGGGGCACTGAAGATTTCTGG.

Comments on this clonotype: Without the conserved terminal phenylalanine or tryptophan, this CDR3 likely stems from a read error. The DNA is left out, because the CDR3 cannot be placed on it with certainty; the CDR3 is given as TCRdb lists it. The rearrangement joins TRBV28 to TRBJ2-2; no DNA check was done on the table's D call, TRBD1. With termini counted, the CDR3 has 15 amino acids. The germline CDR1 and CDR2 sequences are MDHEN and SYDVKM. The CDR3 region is CASSKGGRDTGERFG.

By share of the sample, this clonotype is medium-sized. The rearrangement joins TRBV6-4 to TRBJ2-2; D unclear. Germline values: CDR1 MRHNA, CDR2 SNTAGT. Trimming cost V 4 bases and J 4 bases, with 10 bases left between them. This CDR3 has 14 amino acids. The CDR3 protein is CASSAFGGTGELFF. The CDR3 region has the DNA TGTGCCAGCAGTGCGTTTGGTGGCACCGGGGAGCTGTTTTTT.

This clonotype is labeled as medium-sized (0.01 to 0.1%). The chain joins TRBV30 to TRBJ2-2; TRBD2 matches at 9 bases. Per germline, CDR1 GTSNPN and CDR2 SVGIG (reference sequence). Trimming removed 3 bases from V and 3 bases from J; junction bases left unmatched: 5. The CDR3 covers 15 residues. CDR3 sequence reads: CAWRGSGGDTGELFF. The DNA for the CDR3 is TGTGCCTGGAGAGGTAGCGGGGGAGACACCGGGGAGCTGTTTTTT.

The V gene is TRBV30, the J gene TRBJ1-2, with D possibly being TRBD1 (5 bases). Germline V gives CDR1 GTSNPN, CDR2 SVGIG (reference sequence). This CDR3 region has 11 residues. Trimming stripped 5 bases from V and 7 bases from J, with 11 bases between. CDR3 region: CAWGGPRGYTF. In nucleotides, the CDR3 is TGTGCCTGGGGGGGACCCCGTGGCTACACCTTC.

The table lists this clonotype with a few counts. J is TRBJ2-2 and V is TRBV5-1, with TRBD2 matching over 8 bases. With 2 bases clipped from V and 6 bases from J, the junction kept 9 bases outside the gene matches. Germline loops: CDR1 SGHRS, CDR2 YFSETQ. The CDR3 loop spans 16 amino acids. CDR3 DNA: TGCGCCAGCAGCTTTACAGCGGGAGTAGGTCCCGGGGAGCTGTTTTTT. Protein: CASSFTAGVGPGELFF.

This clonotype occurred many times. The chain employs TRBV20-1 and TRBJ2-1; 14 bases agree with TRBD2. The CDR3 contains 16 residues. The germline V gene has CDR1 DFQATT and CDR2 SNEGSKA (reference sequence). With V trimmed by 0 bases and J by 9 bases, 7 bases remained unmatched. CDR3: CSAREGLAGDSGEQFF. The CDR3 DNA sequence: TGCAGTGCTAGAGAGGGACTAGCGGGAGACTCGGGTGAGCAGTTCTTC.